Listed here are 19 T cell receptor beta chains from one sample, sequenced in a study of T cell repertoires and HLA-DP antigens (dated by TCRdb to 2017 to 2018). Libraries were built with the immunoSEQ multiplex PCR assay. TCRdb holds this immuneACCESS table with in-frame rearrangements only. Some clones are missing; in checked studies, unresolved V genes explain under half, and the rest has no known cause. The sample has around 100,000 clones on record, around 92% of them singletons. Over 0.25% of the sample is in the top ten clones. No cognate antigen is known for these TCRs. Sequencing input: CD4+ T cells from PBMCs. All receptors derive from a woman aged 18-35 years in good health and CMV-seronegative.

The chain carries TRBV9 and TRBJ1-5; 10 bases agree with TRBD1. The CDR3 is 15 amino acids. V shed 2 bases, J shed 3 bases, and the junction held 2 bases outside the gene matches. Looked up from germline, CDR1 is SGDLS and CDR2 is YYNGEE. CDR3 DNA sequence: TGTGCCAGCAGCGTGGGGACAGGGGCCAATCAGCCCCAGCATTTT. Its protein product is CASSVGTGANQPQHF.

A remark on this clone: One end of the junction is discordant with germline, which a read error may explain. This same CDR3 is encoded by further DNA sequences in the sample. The V gene is TRBV29-1, the J gene TRBJ1-1; D is perhaps TRBD1 (5 bases). The V gene's germline CDR1 is SQVTM and CDR2 ANQGSEA. CDR3 length equals 14 residues. The CDR3, as DNA: TGCAGCGTTGGGTTTATGGGGAGGGGCACTGAGGCTTTCTTT. The encoded protein is CSVGFMGRGTEAFF.

Here the CDR3 DNA reads TGTGCCAGCAGTTTTGGGGCGTCACAGGGGAAATCACCCCTCCACTTT. It encodes CASSFGASQGKSPLHF. The chain recombines TRBV28 with TRBJ1-6; 7 bases are shared with TRBD1. CDR1 is MDHEN, CDR2 SYDVKM, per germline. The CDR3 is 16 amino acids. V was clipped by 3 bases and J by 10 bases; unmatched bases: 12.

The chain couples TRBV6-1 to TRBJ2-1; TRBD1 aligns across 7 bases. The CDR3 runs 15 residues. CDR1 MNHNS and CDR2 SASEGT come from the germline V gene. V dropped 7 bases and J dropped 4; count of bases not matched to a gene: 10. The CDR3 nucleotides read TGTGCCAGCATCGGAGACAGGGTGGGGTACAATGAGCAGTTCTTC. Its protein is CASIGDRVGYNEQFF.

The J gene is TRBJ1-5, the V gene TRBV12-5, with a possible D match to TRBD1 (6 bases). Looked up from germline, CDR1 is LGHNT and CDR2 is FRNRAP. V lost 0 bases and J lost 1, with 10 bases in between. The CDR3 sequence is 16 residues long. The CDR3 sequence: CASGLVWDKSNQPQHF. In nucleotides, the CDR3 is TGTGCTAGTGGTTTGGTATGGGACAAGAGCAATCAGCCCCAGCATTTT.

This chain uses TRBV7-6 with TRBJ2-3; D is unclear. Trimming pared 5 bases from V and 3 bases from J, leaving 6 bases between. The CDR3 has 12 residues. CDR1 SGHVS and CDR2 FNYEAQ come from the germline V gene. This CDR3 reads CASSVRTDTQYF. Here the CDR3 DNA reads TGTGCCAGCAGCGTCCGGACAGATACGCAGTATTTT.

The chain is built from TRBV2 and TRBJ2-7; D may match TRBD1 or TRBD2 (5 bases each). The germline gives CDR1 SNHLY, CDR2 FYNNEI. The CDR3 is 15 amino acids. Trimming took off 8 bases at V and 4 bases at J, with 21 bases between the two ends. The CDR3 is CASPTGTGISYEQYV. CDR3 DNA: TGTGCCAGCCCAACCGGGACGGGAATTTCGTACGAGCAGTACGTC.

V gene TRBV6-6 combines with J gene TRBJ2-7, with 7 bases lining up with TRBD1. The trim removed 2 bases at V and 3 bases at J, leaving 1 base unmatched. The CDR3 covers 13 residues. Germline CDR1 is MNHNY and CDR2 is SVGAGI (reference sequence). CDR3 DNA: TGTGCCAGCAGTTACGGGGACAGCTACGAGCAGTACGTC. This encodes CASSYGDSYEQYV.

The V gene is TRBV11-2, the J gene TRBJ2-2; the D gene is possibly TRBD2 (6 bases). Trimming took 5 bases from V and 1 from J, leaving 14 bases between them. The germline V gene has CDR1 SGHAT and CDR2 FQNNGV. The CDR3 is 16 amino acids. The CDR3 DNA reads TGTGCCAGCAGCCCGCGGGGTAGGGGGAACACCGGGGAGCTGTTTTTT. This gives the protein CASSPRGRGNTGELFF.

The V gene is TRBV18, the J gene TRBJ2-1; D remains ambiguous. This CDR3 has 17 amino acids. Germline-derived CDR1 and CDR2 are KGHSH and LQKENI. The V and J ends lost 3 bases and 9 bases respectively, with 24 bases between them. CDR3 in DNA: TGTGCCAGCTCACCCGTTATCCTTGGACCGGCCTACGGTGAGCAGTTCTTC. It codes for CASSPVILGPAYGEQFF.

This sequence joins TRBV10-1 and TRBJ1-2, with TRBD1 as a possible D gene (6 bases). The CDR3 contains 15 residues. V lost 9 bases to trimming and J lost 4 bases, with 21 bases between them. Per the germline V gene, CDR1 is WNHNN and CDR2 is SYGVQD (reference sequence). The CDR3 bases are TGCGCCAGTCCTGGTTACGGGGGCTGGGGCTATGGCTACACCTTC. It translates to CASPGYGGWGYGYTF.

This clone was recorded only once. The chain recombines TRBV18 with TRBJ2-2, with 7 positions matching TRBD1. The CDR3 runs to 15 residues. V shed 0 bases and J 4 bases; nucleotides not matched to a gene: 2. The germline CDR1 and CDR2 sequences are KGHSH and LQKENI. The CDR3, as DNA: TGTGCCAGCTCACCACCGACAGGGTTCACCGGGGAGCTGTTTTTT. This encodes CASSPPTGFTGELFF.

The V call is TRBV11-2, the J call TRBJ2-3; D is unclear. Trimming took 4 bases from V and 3 from J, leaving 5 bases between them. This CDR3 region has 12 residues. Per the germline V gene, CDR1 is SGHAT and CDR2 is FQNNGV. CDR3 DNA sequence: TGTGCCAGCAGCTCCCTGACAGATACGCAGTATTTT. Its protein is CASSSLTDTQYF. The complete variable domain, with remaining parts taken from reference TRBV11-2 and TRBJ2-3, reads EAGVAQSPRYKIIEKRQSVAFWCNPISGHATLYWYQQILGQGPKLLIQFQNNGVVDDSQLPKDRFSAERLKGVDSTLKIQPAKLEDSAVYLCASSSLTDTQYFGPGTRLTVL.

The chain couples TRBV11-2 to TRBJ2-5; TRBD2 matches 11 bases. Unmatched junction bases numbered 5, after V lost 3 bases and J lost 5 bases. Germline lookup yields CDR1 SGHAT and CDR2 FQNNGV. CDR3 length: 15 amino acids. CDR3 protein: CASSFSTSGEETQYF. Written as DNA, the CDR3 is TGTGCCAGCAGCTTTTCGACTAGCGGGGAGGAGACCCAGTACTTC.

The chain employs TRBV7-2 and TRBJ1-1, with D perhaps matching TRBD1 (6 bases). In germline, CDR1 is SGHTA, CDR2 FQGNSA. V was cut by 1 base and J by 6 bases, with 12 bases left in between. The CDR3 loop spans 14 amino acids. CDR3 residues: CASSLGRQGSEAFF. CDR3 DNA sequence: TGTGCCAGCAGCTTAGGTCGGCAGGGGTCTGAAGCTTTCTTT.

The CDR3 region is CASSVGSTLTDTQYF. DNA for the CDR3: TGTGCCAGCAGCGTTGGGTCCACTCTGACAGATACGCAGTATTTT. The chain recombines TRBV9 with TRBJ2-3; D not certain. V was pared by 2 bases and J by 3 bases, with 13 bases between. Germline-derived CDR1 and CDR2 are SGDLS and YYNGEE. CDR3 length: 15 residues.

This rearrangement joins TRBV19 to TRBJ2-7, with D maybe TRBD1 (6 bases). Germline-derived CDR1 and CDR2 are LNHDA and SQIVND (reference sequence). V was cut by 5 bases and J by 3 bases, with 11 bases left in between. The CDR3 sequence is 13 residues long. The CDR3 DNA reads TGTGCCAGTAGTGGCAGGGGAAACTACGAGCAGTACTTC. This encodes CASSGRGNYEQYF.

This chain connects TRBV11-1 to TRBJ2-5; 7 positions match TRBD1. The CDR3 loop spans 15 amino acids. The V gene's germline CDR1 is SGHAT and CDR2 FQDESV (reference sequence). V shed 5 bases, J shed 4 bases, and the junction held 10 bases outside the gene matches. The CDR3 protein is CASSPQRTGGETQYF. CDR3 in DNA: TGTGCCAGCAGCCCTCAGAGGACAGGAGGAGAGACCCAGTACTTC.

The gene calls are TRBV4-1 and TRBJ1-4; 7 nucleotides align to TRBD1. Trimming took 6 bases from V and 8 from J; bases not matched to a gene: 9. Germline V gene data show CDR1 as MGHRA and CDR2 as YSYEKL. The CDR3 spans 14 residues. Here the CDR3 reads CASSERQGREKLFF. The CDR3 region has the DNA TGCGCCAGCAGTGAACGACAGGGAAGAGAAAAACTGTTTTTT.